This T cell receptor beta chain emerged from a study of control samples from healthy donors and cancer patients. The CDR3 covers 15 residues. Trimming cost V 7 bases and J 6 bases, with 16 bases left between them. Per germline, CDR1 LNHDA and CDR2 SQIVND (reference sequence). The table came from immunoSEQ multiplex PCR; TCRdb's copy has only in-frame clones and leaves some out. This repertoire shows more than 95,000 clones, approximately 93% found once; its top ten account for about 7.3%. The chain couples TRBV19 to TRBJ1-6, with unresolved D. The TCR was taken from a man younger than 35 in good health. What was sequenced was blood. CDR3 region: CASNGAEYLNSPLHF. In DNA, the CDR3 is TGTGCCAGTAATGGAGCGGAATACCTTAATTCACCCCTCCACTTT.